This TCR beta chain derives from a study of Ad26.COV2.S vaccination and SARS-CoV-2 variants (dated by TCRdb to about 2021). About the investigation overall: Donors in the vaccine arm were drawn from COV1001, a phase I-IIa trial of Ad26.COV2.S in healthy adults that was multicentre, randomized, double-blind and placebo-controlled. A total of around 32 samples were included in the TCR-sequenced set, comprising 19 Ad26.COV2.S vaccine recipients, 5 placebo recipients and 8 SARS-CoV-2 convalescent individuals. Blinding of investigators to trial group allocation was maintained during experiments and outcome assessment. Ad26.COV2.S was given intramuscularly at 5x10^10 or 1x10^11 viral particles, as a single shot or as two shots 56 days apart. TCRbeta repertoire sequencing was used to assess the specificity and breadth of SARS-CoV-2-reactive T cell receptors after Ad26.COV2.S vaccination. Trial participants were randomized into five groups of five: low-dose or high-dose Ad26.COV2.S given once or twice, or placebo on both occasions.

The full study reports these points: Vaccine and placebo recipients had similar non-spike TCR breadth, a finding consistent with the vaccine containing only spike. It was noted by the authors that total T cell responses may have been underestimated by the TCR breadth and depth analyses. The study was not powered to compare responses between vaccine doses or regimens. After vaccination, spike-specific CD8+ and CD4+ T cell responses were reported to show substantial breadth. Compared with placebo recipients, Ad26.COV2.S recipients showed higher spike-specific TCR breadth (P = 0.0014).

Comments on this clone: The antigen this receptor binds is unknown. Per-base qualities were not stored, and no clone one base away is much larger.

The treatment or condition label, read with the paper, signifies: roughly 20 received Ad26.COV2.S at low or high dose, single or two shots; roughly five received placebo; per-sample allocation not given. For vaccine and placebo recipients, the sequenced repertoires came from samples collected on day 63 after the first injection. Between 29 July and 7 August 2020, Cohort 1b enrolled approximately 26 adults aged 18-55 years at one site in Boston, USA. Ad26.COV2.S consisted of a replication-incompetent adenovirus type 26 vector by which a prefusion-stabilized SARS-CoV-2 spike protein from the original Wuhan strain was expressed. The immunoSEQ Assay was the method used to sequence TCRbeta CDR3 regions. After extraction, genomic DNA underwent amplification by bias-controlled multiplex PCR, followed by high-throughput sequencing. The paper's data handling went like this. To quantify the absolute abundance of every unique TCRbeta CDR3 region, sequences were collapsed and filtered. Usable DNA was measured by amplifying reference genes present in all nucleated cells, and TCRbeta template counts were normalized to that usable DNA to estimate T cell fraction. Repertoire TCRs were annotated as SARS-CoV-2-specific by exact matching of V gene, CDR3 amino acid sequence and J gene to a known reactive TCR set. The reference SARS-CoV-2 TCR set was obtained from MIRA and was filtered for enrichment in COVID-19-positive ImmuneCODE repertoires, whereby public or cross-reactive TCRs were removed. Using the MIRA antigens, annotated TCRs were further analysed by specific ORF or by position within an ORF. Depth was the summed frequency of annotated unique rearrangements, while breadth was defined as annotated unique rearrangements over total unique productive rearrangements. TCR breadth was compared between groups using two-sided Wilcoxon rank-sum tests. TCRdb provides this immuneACCESS table in a form limited to in-frame rearrangements. Some clones are lacking; in checked studies, under half of them reflect an unresolved V gene, and why the rest are absent is not known. The V and J calls and clone size come from that table; D and trimming were worked out from the DNA. The table for this sample lists some 350,000 clones; approximately 87% of them were counted only once. Jointly, the top ten make up around 5.5% of the sample.

Reading from cysteine to phenylalanine, the CDR3 counts 17 amino acids. CDR3 DNA is the only sequence kept; it has 51 bases, read in frame from the first base. CDR1 and CDR2, looked up from the germline V gene (reference sequence), are GTSNPN and SVGIG. V and J are trimmed by 2 bases and 5 bases, and the gene matches miss 7 bases of the junction. The sequence links TRBV30 to TRBJ2-1, with 15 bases matching TRBD2. This specimen consisted of peripheral blood, obtained in a trial of Ad26.COV2.S vaccine versus placebo. The clonotype was recovered from a person aged 18 to 59 who received the Ad26.COV2.S COVID-19 vaccine or a placebo. The DNA sequence is given as TGTGCCTGGAGTCGAGGACTAGCGGGAGGGCCCCACAATGAGCAGTTCTTC. It is translated as CAWSRGLAGGPHNEQFF.